This TCR beta chain was observed in a study of T-cell memory formation after mild COVID-19. In the study overall: TCR clustering was largely donor specific. Regarding the study as a whole: The appearance of some responding clones in pre-infection memory suggested that cross-reactive memory joined. Clones that contracted from day 15 to 85 had balanced CD4/CD8; later expanders were CD4+ biased.

TCR alpha and TCR beta cDNA libraries carrying sample barcodes and UMIs were produced by 5'RACE using constant-segment primers. TCRdb reprocessed the 5' RACE reads via MiXCR and lists one record per CDR3 protein. Of 200,000 or so distinct CDR3 sequences listed, 18% are singletons. Trimming pared 2 bases from V and 7 bases from J, leaving 8 bases between. The length of the CDR3 is 12 residues. About this clonotype: Its antigen is still unknown.

Material for sequencing was PBMCs or a T cell subset sorted from them (not recorded which). This receptor was identified in an adult woman who had mild COVID-19 (a few samples of this study predate the infection). Cell type and time point are not known. The chain recombines TRBV12-3 or TRBV12-4 with TRBJ1-2; D might be TRBD1 (6 bases). As DNA, the CDR3 is TGTGCCAGCAGTTTAATGGGGGCTGGCTACACCTTC. This translates into CASSLMGAGYTF.